This T cell receptor (beta chain) was identified in a study of identical twins. Study outcomes and limitations: High-abundance cord blood beta clonotypes had fewer insertions; memory repertoires showed none.

V gave up 0 bases and J gave up 1 base, with 11 bases separating them. Looked up from germline, CDR1 is SGDLS and CDR2 is YYNGEE. This CDR3 contains 16 residues. This clonotype was detected only a few times. The antigen is not known. Template switching added a universal primer binding site, and final cDNA carried unique molecular identifiers. In TCRdb, the 5' RACE reads were re-called with MiXCR into one record per CDR3 protein. Seen here are about 200,000 distinct CDR3 sequences, about 15% observed once, and the top ten hold 35% to 45%. The data were also submitted as part of a second study, on T cells expressing NK-cell markers.

Sequenced material: CD8+ T cells sorted from blood. The receptor was derived from a woman aged 18-29 years in good health. The chain has TRBV9 and TRBJ2-1; D is undetermined. The DNA for the CDR3 is TGTGCCAGCAGCGTAGATGAGTTTATGTCCTACAATGAGCAGTTCTTC. Protein product: CASSVDEFMSYNEQFF. The full variable domain, with the rest looked up from reference TRBV9 and TRBJ2-1, is DSGVTQTPKHLITATGQRVTLRCSPRSGDLSVYWYQQSLDQGLQFLIQYYNGEERAKGNILERFSAQQFPDLHSELNLSSLELGDSALYFCASSVDEFMSYNEQFFGPGTRLTVL.